This TCR beta chain was observed in a study of regulatory T cells in long-lasting Graves disease. The V gene lost 1 base and the J gene lost 5 bases, with 3 bases spanning the gap. The germline CDR1 and CDR2 sequences are DFQATT and SNEGSKA (reference sequence). The CDR3 extends over 11 amino acids. This clonotype was picked up many times. Researchers made TCR beta libraries by using iRepertoire HTBI primers and running Arm-PCR on CDR3 regions. TCRdb called the multiplex PCR reads again in MiXCR, with one record for every CDR3 protein. The sample lists approximately 490,000 distinct CDR3 sequences; under 20% were seen once. Time point meaning: newly diagnosed GD, antithyroid drugs for less than 3 months. Researchers made the TCR library from RNA that was extracted from PBMCs. These data also formed part of another study, on T cells in Graves' hyperthyroidism and ophthalmopathy.

The chain employs TRBV20-1 and TRBJ2-1, with D unresolved. The specimen comprised peripheral blood mononuclear cells (PBMCs), sampled at new diagnosis, from a patient treated with antithyroid drugs. The TCR originated in a man in his forties with Graves disease. CDR3 region: CSARGHNEQFF. The CDR3 region has the DNA TGCAGTGCTAGAGGACACAATGAGCAGTTCTTC.